Presented here are 25 T cell receptor beta chains from one specimen sequenced in a study of T cell responses to AZD1222 COVID-19 vaccine. Data came from immunoSEQ multiplex PCR; TCRdb stores just in-frame clones and leaves some out. The sample has some 150,000 clones, approximately 85% seen once. The sequenced sample was peripheral blood, obtained 28 days after the second dose of the MenACWY control vaccine. The receptors derive from an adult who received the MenACWY meningococcal vaccine as a control.

The rearrangement uses TRBV7-9 and TRBJ1-2, with 7 nucleotides matching TRBD1. The germline V gene encodes CDR1 SEHNR and CDR2 FQNEAQ (reference sequence). The CDR3 length is 15 residues. Trimming removed 4 bases from V and 4 bases from J; junction bases left unmatched: 9. This CDR3 is CASSSAGGGSYGYTF. CDR3 nucleotide sequence: TGTGCCAGCAGCTCAGCAGGGGGAGGATCCTATGGCTACACCTTC.

V usage is TRBV6-1 and J usage is TRBJ1-6; 9 nucleotides align to TRBD1. Germline loops: CDR1 MNHNS, CDR2 SASEGT. The trim removed 3 bases at V and 10 bases at J, leaving 7 bases unmatched. The CDR3 spans 15 residues. The CDR3 nucleotides read TGTGCCAGCAGTGAGTGGGGACAGGGACAGTCACCCCTCCACTTT. Its protein product is CASSEWGQGQSPLHF.

This clone was recorded once. The chain carries TRBV19 and TRBJ2-7; 10 nucleotides line up with TRBD1. Germline V lookup: CDR1 LNHDA, CDR2 SQIVND (reference sequence). Trimming cost V 4 bases and J 2 bases; bases outside gene matches: 11. The CDR3 runs to 17 residues. Here the CDR3 reads CASSKAEWGQGTYEQYF. The CDR3 DNA reads TGTGCCAGTAGTAAGGCGGAATGGGGACAGGGGACCTACGAGCAGTACTTC.

The V and J genes are TRBV3-1 (or the pseudogene TRBV3-2) and TRBJ1-3; no firm D call. The germline gives CDR1 LGHDT, CDR2 YNNKEL (reference sequence). This CDR3 has 17 amino acids. Between the trimmed V and J ends, which lost 4 bases and 0 bases, there was a span of 16 bases. The CDR3: CASSPRHGEASGNTIYF. As DNA, the CDR3 is TGTGCCAGCAGCCCCCGCCACGGGGAGGCCTCTGGAAACACCATATATTTT.

The rearrangement uses TRBV2 and TRBJ1-4, with a tentative D call TRBD1 (5 bases). V was shortened by 8 bases and J by 7 bases, with 14 bases between the two germline ends. The CDR3 is 13 amino acids. CDR1 is SNHLY, CDR2 FYNNEI, per germline. The CDR3 region is CASLEQRGEKLFF. CDR3 DNA sequence: TGTGCCAGCTTGGAACAAAGGGGTGAAAAACTGTTTTTT.

The chain joins TRBV19 to TRBJ1-4; tentative D call: TRBD1 (5 bases). The CDR3 has 15 amino acids. Germline V gene sequence: CDR1 LNHDA, CDR2 SQIVND (reference sequence). The germline V and J ends were trimmed by 5 bases and 0 bases, with 10 bases remaining between them. The CDR3, as DNA: TGTGCCAGTAGTCTCGGGACCGCAACTAATGAAAAACTGTTTTTT. It yields the protein CASSLGTATNEKLFF. Supplemented by reference TRBV19 and TRBJ1-4, the full variable domain reads DGGITQSPKYLFRKEGQNVTLSCEQNLNHDAMYWYRQDPGQGLRLIYYSQIVNDFQKGDIAEGYSVSREKKESFPLTVTSAQKNPTAFYLCASSLGTATNEKLFFGSGTQLSVL.

The chain uses TRBV15 and TRBJ1-5, with 7 bases that match TRBD1. Per germline, CDR1 LNHNV and CDR2 YYDKDF (reference sequence). CDR3 length: 15 residues. V dropped 2 bases and J dropped 8; count of bases not matched to a gene: 9. CDR3 sequence: CATSRMGTGDKPQHF. The CDR3 nucleotides read TGTGCCACCAGCAGAATGGGAACAGGGGATAAGCCCCAGCATTTT.

The CDR3 DNA sequence: TGTGCCAGCAGCTTAGTTGGTGAAAGCAATCAGCCCCAGCATTTT. Translation gives CASSLVGESNQPQHF. The chain has TRBV7-2 and TRBJ1-5; the D is unclear. The CDR3 totals 15 residues. Trimming stripped 1 base from V and 1 base from J, with 8 bases between. The V gene's germline CDR1 is SGHTA and CDR2 FQGNSA.

The chain recombines TRBV19 with TRBJ2-3; 9 nucleotides align to TRBD1. V was clipped by 5 bases and J by 1 base; unmatched bases: 4. The CDR3 loop spans 15 amino acids. Germline CDR1 reads LNHDA; CDR2 reads SQIVND (reference sequence). DNA for the CDR3: TGTGCCAGTAGTGGGACAGGGACGGGCACAGATACGCAGTATTTT. Its translation is CASSGTGTGTDTQYF.

This rearrangement joins TRBV11-2 to TRBJ1-1; D gene uncertain. The CDR3 runs 15 residues. The ends were cut back, 2 bases at V and 0 bases at J, with 10 bases in the middle. Germline values: CDR1 SGHAT, CDR2 FQNNGV. CDR3 region: CASSLYSSMNTEAFF. CDR3 nucleotide sequence: TGTGCCAGCAGCTTATATTCCAGCATGAACACTGAAGCTTTCTTT.

The J gene is TRBJ2-6, the V gene TRBV2; either TRBD1 or TRBD2 may fit D (5 bases each). The CDR3 sequence is 16 residues long. The germline V and J ends were trimmed by 1 base and 0 bases, with 7 bases remaining between them. The germline CDR1 and CDR2 sequences are SNHLY and FYNNEI. The CDR3 nucleotides read TGTGCCAGCAGTGAAGATGGGGGCTCTGGGGCCAACGTCCTGACTTTC. This translates into CASSEDGGSGANVLTF.

This sequence joins TRBV5-1 and TRBJ2-3; D gene uncertain. This CDR3 comprises 14 residues. Germline V lookup: CDR1 SGHRS, CDR2 YFSETQ. Trimming left V 4 bases short and J 1 base short, with 10 bases between. The CDR3 region is CASSPAGRTDTQYF. Here the CDR3 DNA reads TGCGCCAGCAGCCCCGCCGGGCGCACAGATACGCAGTATTTT.

This sequence joins TRBV5-4 and TRBJ1-6; TRBD1 agrees at 9 bases. The CDR3 is made up of 16 amino acids. The germline V gene has CDR1 SGHNT and CDR2 YYREEE (reference sequence). V lost 4 bases and J lost 7; bases outside the gene matches: 9. The CDR3 nucleotides are TGTGCCAGCAGCCGGGTTGCCGGGACAGGGAATTCACCCCTCCACTTT. Its protein product is CASSRVAGTGNSPLHF. The entire variable domain, with the rest obtained from reference TRBV5-4 and TRBJ1-6, is as follows: ETGVTQSPTHLIKTRGQQVTLRCSSQSGHNTVSWYQQALGQGPQFIFQYYREEENGRGNFPPRFSGLQFPNYSSELNVNALELDDSALYLCASSRVAGTGNSPLHFGNGTRLTVT.

The CDR3 loop is CASSLGGLNEQFF. The CDR3 DNA is TGTGCCAGCAGTTTAGGAGGCCTTAATGAGCAGTTCTTC. The chain couples TRBV12-3 or TRBV12-4 to TRBJ2-1; D gene ambiguous. V was clipped by 1 base and J by 7 bases, with 8 bases between them. This CDR3 is built from 13 residues.

The chain is built from TRBV30 and TRBJ1-1, with 11 bases identical to TRBD1. V dropped 2 bases and J dropped 4; count of bases not matched to a gene: 3. This CDR3 comprises 14 residues. The V gene's germline CDR1 is GTSNPN and CDR2 SVGIG (reference sequence). CDR3 nucleotide sequence: TGTGCCTGGAGTCACGGGACAGGGGGCACTGAAGCTTTCTTT. Protein sequence: CAWSHGTGGTEAFF.

The J gene is TRBJ2-7, the V gene TRBV5-1; D not certain. V dropped 0 bases and J dropped 0 bases, with 4 bases sitting between them. CDR1 and CDR2 from the germline V gene are SGHRS and YFSETQ. CDR3 length: 13 amino acids. The CDR3 sequence: CASSLGSSYEQYF. DNA for the CDR3: TGCGCCAGCAGCTTGGGCAGCTCCTACGAGCAGTACTTC.

CDR3 loop: CASSRDRGVETQYF. In DNA, the CDR3 is TGTGCCAGCAGCCGGGACAGGGGCGTAGAGACCCAGTACTTC. This chain uses TRBV7-2 with TRBJ2-5; 10 bases map to TRBD1. J was trimmed by 4 bases and V by 5 bases; bases with no gene match: 4. This CDR3 has 14 amino acids. CDR1 is SGHTA and CDR2 is FQGNSA in the germline V gene.

V gene TRBV7-8 combines with J gene TRBJ2-1, with D unresolved. Deletions cut 6 bases from V and 3 bases from J, with 12 bases between. CDR1 and CDR2 from the germline V gene are SGHVS and FQNEAQ. The CDR3 has 14 residues. CDR3 in DNA: TGTGCCAGCAGTGTCAGCAGAATCTACAATGAGCAGTTCTTC. Its protein is CASSVSRIYNEQFF.

The chain links TRBV9 to TRBJ2-3, with D possibly matching TRBD2 (7 bases). The CDR3 sequence is 15 residues long. The V gene's germline CDR1 is SGDLS and CDR2 YYNGEE. The germline V and J ends were trimmed by 4 bases and 9 bases, with 21 bases remaining between them. CDR3 DNA: TGTGCCAGCAGCCCCGAGGGGGGGGACGGGTACACGCAGTATTTT. Amino acid sequence: CASSPEGGDGYTQYF.

Notes on this clone: Relative to the germline gene, one junction end is altered; a read error may explain this. For the CDR3, the DNA is TGTGCCAGCAGTCAAGGAAGGAACCTCCGGGTCCGGATAACAGATACGCAGTATTTT. Encoded protein: CASSQGRNLRVRITDTQYF. The chain combines TRBV3-1 (or the pseudogene TRBV3-2) with TRBJ2-3, with unresolved D. The CDR3 extends over 19 amino acids. Germline lookup yields CDR1 LGHDT and CDR2 YNNKEL (reference sequence).

CDR3 nucleotide sequence: TGTGCCAGCAGTTCGGGTAGCGGTAGGGGCACAGATACGCAGTATTTT. Protein product: CASSSGSGRGTDTQYF. The rearrangement uses TRBV28 and TRBJ2-3, with a possible D match to TRBD2 (6 bases). CDR3 length: 16 residues. Germline values: CDR1 MDHEN, CDR2 SYDVKM. The germline V and J ends were trimmed by 4 bases and 1 base, with 15 bases remaining between them.

This clone was picked up a small number of times. V is TRBV18 and J is TRBJ1-6; D remains unclear. Germline CDR1 is KGHSH and CDR2 is LQKENI. The CDR3 has 16 residues. V was cut by 5 bases and J by 8 bases, with 19 bases left in between. This CDR3 is CASSFDLIGRDSPLHF. The CDR3 DNA sequence: TGTGCCAGCTCATTCGACCTTATAGGGCGGGATTCACCCCTCCACTTT.

This chain uses TRBV7-2 with TRBJ1-6, with D tentatively TRBD1 (5 bases). The CDR3 spans 15 residues. The V and J ends lost 3 bases and 8 bases respectively, with 14 bases between them. CDR1 and CDR2 from the germline V gene are SGHTA and FQGNSA. The CDR3 loop reads CASSLGTVLYSPLHF. The CDR3 nucleotides are TGTGCCAGCAGCTTGGGGACGGTTTTGTATTCACCCCTCCACTTT.

The chain uses TRBV10-3 and TRBJ1-3; TRBD1 agrees at 7 bases. The V gene's germline CDR1 is ENHRY and CDR2 SYGVKD. V lost 4 bases to trimming and J lost 0 bases; unmatched junction nucleotides: 3. The CDR3 contains 15 residues. The CDR3 DNA follows: TGTGCCATCAGTGGAGGGGGCGCCTCTGGAAACACCATATATTTT. This codes for CAISGGGASGNTIYF.

The genes are TRBV19 and TRBJ1-1; possible D gene TRBD1, 5 bases. Between the trimmed V and J ends, which lost 1 base and 5 bases, there was a span of 11 bases. CDR3 length equals 14 residues. CDR1 LNHDA and CDR2 SQIVND come from the germline V gene (reference sequence). The CDR3 loop is CASSIVPGRTEAFF. The CDR3 DNA reads TGTGCCAGTAGTATAGTACCAGGGCGAACTGAAGCTTTCTTT. The full variable domain, in which reference TRBV19 and TRBJ1-1 provide the parts outside the CDR3, is DGGITQSPKYLFRKEGQNVTLSCEQNLNHDAMYWYRQDPGQGLRLIYYSQIVNDFQKGDIAEGYSVSREKKESFPLTVTSAQKNPTAFYLCASSIVPGRTEAFFGQGTRLTVV.